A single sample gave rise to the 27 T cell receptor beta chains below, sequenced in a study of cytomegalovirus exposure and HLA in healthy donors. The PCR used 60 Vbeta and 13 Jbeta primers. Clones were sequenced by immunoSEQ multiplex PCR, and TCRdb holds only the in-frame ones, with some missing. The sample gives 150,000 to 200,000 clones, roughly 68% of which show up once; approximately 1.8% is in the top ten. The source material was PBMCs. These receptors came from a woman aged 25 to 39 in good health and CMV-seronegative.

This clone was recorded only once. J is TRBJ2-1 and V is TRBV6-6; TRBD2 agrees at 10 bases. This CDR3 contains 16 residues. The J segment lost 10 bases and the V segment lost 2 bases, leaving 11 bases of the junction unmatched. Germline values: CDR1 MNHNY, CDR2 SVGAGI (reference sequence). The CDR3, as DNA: TGTGCCAGCAGTTACGGTTCGGAGCGGGGGGGCCGAGAGCAGTTCTTC. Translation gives CASSYGSERGGREQFF.

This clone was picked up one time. CDR3: CASSPTGGERYTEAFF. In nucleotides, the CDR3 is TGCGCCAGCAGCCCAACAGGGGGCGAAAGGTACACTGAAGCTTTCTTT. The chain links TRBV5-1 to TRBJ1-1; 9 positions match TRBD1. The CDR3 has 16 residues. Trimming at V came to 4 bases and at J to 3 bases, leaving 10 bases not matched to a gene. CDR1 is SGHRS and CDR2 is YFSETQ in the germline V gene. The full variable domain, its missing parts supplied by reference TRBV5-1 and TRBJ1-1, is KAGVTQTPRYLIKTRGQQVTLSCSPISGHRSVSWYQQTPGQGLQFLFEYFSETQRNKGNFPGRFSGRQFSNSRSEMNVSTLELGDSALYLCASSPTGGERYTEAFFGQGTRLTVV.

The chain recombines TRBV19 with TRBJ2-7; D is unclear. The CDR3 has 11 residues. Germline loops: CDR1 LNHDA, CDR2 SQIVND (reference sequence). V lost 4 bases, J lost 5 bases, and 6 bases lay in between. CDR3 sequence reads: CASSSVDEQYF. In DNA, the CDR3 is TGTGCCAGTAGTAGCGTGGACGAGCAGTACTTC.

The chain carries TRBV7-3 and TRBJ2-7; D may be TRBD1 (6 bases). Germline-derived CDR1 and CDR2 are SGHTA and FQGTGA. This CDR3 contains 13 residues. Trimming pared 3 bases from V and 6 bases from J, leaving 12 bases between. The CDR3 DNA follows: TGTGCCAGCAGCTTTGAACAGGGTAGCGAGCAGTACTTC. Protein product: CASSFEQGSEQYF.

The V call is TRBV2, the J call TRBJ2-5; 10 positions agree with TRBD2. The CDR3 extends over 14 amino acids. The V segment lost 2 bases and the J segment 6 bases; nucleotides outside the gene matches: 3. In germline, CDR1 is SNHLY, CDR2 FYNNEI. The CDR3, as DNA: TGTGCCAGCAGTGAACAGCGGGGGGGTCAGACCCAGTACTTC. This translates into CASSEQRGGQTQYF.

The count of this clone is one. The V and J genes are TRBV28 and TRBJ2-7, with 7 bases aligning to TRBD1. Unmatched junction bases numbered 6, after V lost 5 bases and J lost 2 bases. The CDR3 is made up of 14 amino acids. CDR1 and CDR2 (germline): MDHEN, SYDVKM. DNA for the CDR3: TGTGCCAGCAGTCTCACAGGGGAACCCTACGAGCAGTACTTC. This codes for CASSLTGEPYEQYF.

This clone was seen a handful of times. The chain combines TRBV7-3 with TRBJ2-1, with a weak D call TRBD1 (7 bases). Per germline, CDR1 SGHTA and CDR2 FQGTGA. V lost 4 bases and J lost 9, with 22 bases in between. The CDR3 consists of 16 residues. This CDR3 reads CASSYQQGTGGSEQFF. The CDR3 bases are TGTGCCAGCAGCTACCAACAGGGGACCGGAGGGAGTGAGCAGTTCTTC.

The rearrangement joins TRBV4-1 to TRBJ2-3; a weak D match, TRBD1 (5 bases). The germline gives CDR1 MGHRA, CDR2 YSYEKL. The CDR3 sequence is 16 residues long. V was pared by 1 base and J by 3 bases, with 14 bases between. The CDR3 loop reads CASSQVDIMVTDTQYF. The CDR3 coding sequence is TGCGCCAGCAGCCAAGTGGACATTATGGTAACAGATACGCAGTATTTT.

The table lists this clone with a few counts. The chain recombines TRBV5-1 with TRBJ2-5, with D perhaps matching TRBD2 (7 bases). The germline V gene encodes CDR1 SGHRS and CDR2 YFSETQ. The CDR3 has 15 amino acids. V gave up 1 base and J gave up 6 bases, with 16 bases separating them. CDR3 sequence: CASSLSPGGEKTQYF. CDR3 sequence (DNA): TGCGCCAGCAGCTTGTCCCCGGGGGGCGAAAAGACCCAGTACTTC.

The CDR3 sequence is CASSDRQGVDYGYTF. In DNA, the CDR3 is TGTGCCAGCAGTGACCGGCAGGGGGTGGACTATGGCTACACCTTC. The rearrangement uses TRBV2 and TRBJ1-2; TRBD1 agrees at 7 bases. The CDR3 totals 15 residues. The germline V gene encodes CDR1 SNHLY and CDR2 FYNNEI. Trimming at V came to 3 bases and at J to 3 bases, leaving 7 bases not matched to a gene.

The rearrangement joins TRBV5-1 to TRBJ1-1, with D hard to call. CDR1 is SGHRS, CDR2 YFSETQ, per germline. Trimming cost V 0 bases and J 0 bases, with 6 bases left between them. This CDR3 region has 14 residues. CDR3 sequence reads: CASSLGHLNTEAFF. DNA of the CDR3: TGCGCCAGCAGCTTGGGGCACCTGAACACTGAAGCTTTCTTT.

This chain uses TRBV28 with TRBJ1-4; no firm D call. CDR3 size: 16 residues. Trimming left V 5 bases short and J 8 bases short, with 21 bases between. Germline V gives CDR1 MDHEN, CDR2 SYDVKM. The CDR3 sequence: CASSPSGPLEDEKLFF. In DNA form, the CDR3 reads TGTGCCAGCAGTCCATCCGGGCCCTTGGAGGACGAAAAACTGTTTTTT.

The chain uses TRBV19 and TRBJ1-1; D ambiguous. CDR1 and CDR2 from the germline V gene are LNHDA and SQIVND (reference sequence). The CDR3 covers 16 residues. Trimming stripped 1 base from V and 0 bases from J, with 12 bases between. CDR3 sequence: CASSIVRFSVNTEAFF. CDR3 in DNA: TGTGCCAGTAGTATAGTCAGGTTTTCTGTGAACACTGAAGCTTTCTTT.

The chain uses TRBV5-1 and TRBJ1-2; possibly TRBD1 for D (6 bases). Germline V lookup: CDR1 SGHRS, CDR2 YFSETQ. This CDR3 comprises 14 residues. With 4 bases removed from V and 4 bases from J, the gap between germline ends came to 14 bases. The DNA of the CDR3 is TGCGCCAGCAGCGGCCGCGGGGGCCTCTATGGCTACACCTTC. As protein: CASSGRGGLYGYTF.

The CDR3 nucleotides are TGCAGCGTTCAACGGACTGGAGATGGCTACACCTTC. Protein product: CSVQRTGDGYTF. V usage is TRBV29-1 and J usage is TRBJ1-2; D unclear. The germline gives CDR1 SQVTM, CDR2 ANQGSEA. The length of the CDR3 is 12 residues. With 5 bases removed from V and 6 bases from J, the gap between germline ends came to 13 bases. Based on the CDR3 plus reference TRBV29-1 and TRBJ1-2, the full variable domain is SAVISQKPSRDICQRGTSLTIQCQVDSQVTMMFWYRQQPGQSLTLIATANQGSEATYESGFVIDKFPISRPNLTFSTLTVSNMSPEDSSIYLCSVQRTGDGYTFGSGTRLTVV.

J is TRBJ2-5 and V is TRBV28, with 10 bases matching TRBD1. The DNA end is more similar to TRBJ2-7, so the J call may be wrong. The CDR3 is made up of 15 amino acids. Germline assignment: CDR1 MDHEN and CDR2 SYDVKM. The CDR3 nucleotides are TGTGCCAGCAGAAGACAGGGGGCTTTCATGTCCGAGCAGTACTTC. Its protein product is CASRRQGAFMSEQYF.

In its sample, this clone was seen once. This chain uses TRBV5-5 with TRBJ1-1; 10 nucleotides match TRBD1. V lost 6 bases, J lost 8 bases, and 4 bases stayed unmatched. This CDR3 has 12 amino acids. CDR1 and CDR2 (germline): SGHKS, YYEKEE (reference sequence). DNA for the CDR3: TGTGCCAGCAACGGACAGGGGGTCGAAGCTTTCTTT. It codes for CASNGQGVEAFF.

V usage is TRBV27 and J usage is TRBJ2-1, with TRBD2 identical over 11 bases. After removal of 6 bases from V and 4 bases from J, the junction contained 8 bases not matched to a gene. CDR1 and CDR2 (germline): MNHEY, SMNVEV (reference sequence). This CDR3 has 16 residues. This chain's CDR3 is CASRLSGTSGYNEQFF. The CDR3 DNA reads TGTGCCAGCAGGCTATCCGGGACTAGCGGATACAATGAGCAGTTCTTC.

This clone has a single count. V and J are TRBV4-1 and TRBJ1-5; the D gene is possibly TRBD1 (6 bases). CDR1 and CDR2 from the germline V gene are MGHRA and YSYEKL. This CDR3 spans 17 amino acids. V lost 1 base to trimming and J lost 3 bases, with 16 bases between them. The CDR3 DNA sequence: TGCGCCAGCAGCCAAGTGAAAATGGACAGTGTCAATCAGCCCCAGCATTTT. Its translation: CASSQVKMDSVNQPQHF.

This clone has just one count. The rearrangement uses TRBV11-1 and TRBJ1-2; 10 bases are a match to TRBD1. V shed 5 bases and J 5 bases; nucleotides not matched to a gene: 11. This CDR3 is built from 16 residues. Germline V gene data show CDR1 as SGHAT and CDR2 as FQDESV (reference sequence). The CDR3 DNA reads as TGTGCCAGCAGCGCAAACCGGGACAGGGGCATGTATGGCTACACCTTC. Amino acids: CASSANRDRGMYGYTF.

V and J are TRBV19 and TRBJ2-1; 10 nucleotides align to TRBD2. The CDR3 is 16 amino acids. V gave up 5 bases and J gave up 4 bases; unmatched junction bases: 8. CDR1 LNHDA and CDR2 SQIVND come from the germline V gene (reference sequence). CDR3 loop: CASSLPGLARYNEQFF. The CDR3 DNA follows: TGTGCCAGTAGTCTTCCGGGACTAGCGAGATACAATGAGCAGTTCTTC.

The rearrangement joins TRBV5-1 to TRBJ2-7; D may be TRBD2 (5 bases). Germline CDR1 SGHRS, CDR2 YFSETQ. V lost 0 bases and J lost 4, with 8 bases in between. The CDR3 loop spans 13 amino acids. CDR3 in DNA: TGCGCCAGCAGCTTGGCCCCGGGGTACGAGCAGTACTTC. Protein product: CASSLAPGYEQYF.

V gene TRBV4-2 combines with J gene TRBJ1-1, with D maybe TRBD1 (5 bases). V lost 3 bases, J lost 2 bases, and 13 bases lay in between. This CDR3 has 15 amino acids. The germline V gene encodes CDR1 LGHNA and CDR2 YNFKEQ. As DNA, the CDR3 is TGTGCCAGCAGCCAGGGACTAAACGACAACACTGAAGCTTTCTTT. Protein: CASSQGLNDNTEAFF.

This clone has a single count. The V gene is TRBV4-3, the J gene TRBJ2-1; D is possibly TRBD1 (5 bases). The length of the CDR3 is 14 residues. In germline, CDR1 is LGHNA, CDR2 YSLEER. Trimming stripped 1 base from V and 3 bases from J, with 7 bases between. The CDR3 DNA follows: TGCGCCAGCAGCCAAGTAAGGGGCTACAATGAGCAGTTCTTC. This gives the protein CASSQVRGYNEQFF.

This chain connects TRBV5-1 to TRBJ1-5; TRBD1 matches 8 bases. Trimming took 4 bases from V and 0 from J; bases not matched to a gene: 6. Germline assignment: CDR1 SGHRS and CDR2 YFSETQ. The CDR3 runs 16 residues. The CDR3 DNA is TGCGCCAGCAGCCAACCACAGGGGGATAGCAATCAGCCCCAGCATTTT. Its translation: CASSQPQGDSNQPQHF.

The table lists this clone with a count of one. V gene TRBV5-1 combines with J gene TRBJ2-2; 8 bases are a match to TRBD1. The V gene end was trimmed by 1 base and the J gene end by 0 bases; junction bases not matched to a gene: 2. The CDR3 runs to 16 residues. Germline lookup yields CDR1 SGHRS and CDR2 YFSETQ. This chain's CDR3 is CASSLRTGTNTGELFF. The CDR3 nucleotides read TGCGCCAGCAGCTTGCGGACAGGGACGAACACCGGGGAGCTGTTTTTT.

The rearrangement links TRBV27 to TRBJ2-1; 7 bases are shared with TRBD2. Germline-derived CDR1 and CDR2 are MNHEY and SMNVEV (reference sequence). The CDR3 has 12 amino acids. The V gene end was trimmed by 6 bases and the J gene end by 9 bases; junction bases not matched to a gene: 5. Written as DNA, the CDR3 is TGTGCCAGCAGCTATGGGGGGGGTGAGCAGTTCTTC. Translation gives CASSYGGGEQFF.